One sample yielded the 30 T cell receptor beta chains listed below, sequenced in a study of T cell responses to AZD1222 COVID-19 vaccine. Libraries were prepared by immunoSEQ multiplex PCR; TCRdb keeps only in-frame clonotypes and omits some of them. The sample includes about 130,000 clones, about 90% of them seen just once. The source was peripheral blood, collected on day 0 of MenACWY control vaccination. The receptors were gathered from an adult in good health.

The chain recombines TRBV6-6 with TRBJ2-2; the D is unclear. The CDR3 extends over 15 amino acids. The V end was cut by 6 bases, the J end by 6 bases, with 17 bases between. From germline, CDR1 is MNHNY and CDR2 SVGAGI (reference sequence). This CDR3 is CASRGDGESAGELFF. The CDR3 nucleotides read TGTGCCAGCAGGGGCGATGGAGAGAGCGCCGGGGAGCTGTTTTTT.

The chain recombines TRBV7-9 with TRBJ1-5; no clear D. Germline CDR1 and CDR2: SEHNR and FQNEAQ (reference sequence). V was trimmed by 5 bases and J by 1 base, leaving 15 bases between them. The CDR3 extends over 16 amino acids. The chain's CDR3 is CASSPGRSTSNQPQHF. Here the CDR3 DNA reads TGTGCCAGCAGCCCCGGGAGGAGCACCAGCAATCAGCCCCAGCATTTT.

The J gene is TRBJ1-5, the V gene TRBV2; D not certain. Trimming shortened V by 10 bases and J by 0 bases, and 10 bases separated the two germline ends. Germline V gives CDR1 SNHLY, CDR2 FYNNEI. The CDR3 runs 13 residues. CDR3 nucleotide sequence: TGTGCCACGACAAAGGGTAGCAATCAGCCCCAGCATTTT. It translates to CATTKGSNQPQHF. Drawing the rest from reference TRBV2 and TRBJ1-5, the complete variable domain is EPEVTQTPSHQVTQMGQEVILRCVPISNHLYFYWYRQILGQKVEFLVSFYNNEISEKSEIFDDQFSVERPDGSNFTLKIRSTKLEDSAMYFCATTKGSNQPQHFGDGTRLSIL.

This clone occurred once. The rearrangement joins TRBV24-1 to TRBJ2-2; 8 bases are shared with TRBD1. The CDR3 is made up of 16 amino acids. The germline CDR1 and CDR2 sequences are KGHDR and SFDVKD. Trimming at V came to 0 bases and at J to 1 base, leaving 0 bases not matched to a gene. This CDR3 reads CATSDLGQGNTGELFF. Here the CDR3 DNA reads TGTGCCACCAGTGATTTGGGACAGGGGAACACCGGGGAGCTGTTTTTT.

The chain is built from TRBV18 and TRBJ1-2; no clear D gene. Per germline, CDR1 KGHSH and CDR2 LQKENI. This CDR3 region has 15 residues. Trimming took off 0 bases at V and 7 bases at J, with 15 bases between the two ends. CDR3 sequence reads: CASSPPGSGWGGYTF. CDR3 bases: TGTGCCAGCTCACCACCCGGGTCGGGCTGGGGTGGCTACACCTTC.

The chain combines TRBV6-2 or TRBV6-3 with TRBJ2-2; 7 bases map to TRBD1. CDR1 and CDR2 from the germline V gene are MNHEY and SVGEGT. V trimming: 1 base; J trimming: 2 bases; junction bases outside the gene matches: 7. The CDR3 has 17 residues. CDR3 bases: TGTGCCAGCAGTTACTGGCCGGGACAGCAAAACACCGGGGAGCTGTTTTTT. This codes for CASSYWPGQQNTGELFF.

The chain employs TRBV4-3 and TRBJ2-1; possibly TRBD2 for D (5 bases). The V gene lost 4 bases and the J gene lost 6 bases, with 13 bases spanning the gap. This CDR3 contains 14 residues. Germline-derived CDR1 and CDR2 are LGHNA and YSLEER. The CDR3 sequence is CASSLEVGINEQFF. DNA of the CDR3: TGCGCCAGCAGCCTGGAGGTAGGGATCAATGAGCAGTTCTTC.

The chain joins TRBV4-1 to TRBJ2-2; possibly TRBD2 for D (7 bases). Per germline, CDR1 MGHRA and CDR2 YSYEKL. Trimming left V 3 bases short and J 6 bases short, with 14 bases between. The CDR3 length is 15 residues. CDR3 sequence reads: CASSHAGGAPGELFF. CDR3 DNA sequence: TGCGCCAGCAGCCACGCTGGGGGGGCCCCCGGGGAGCTGTTTTTT.

This clone was found a few times. The CDR3 DNA sequence: TGTGCCAGCAGTCTTGTGACGCTACTCGGGACAGTGAACACTGAAGCTTTCTTT. Its protein product is CASSLVTLLGTVNTEAFF. The chain couples TRBV2 to TRBJ1-1, with 7 positions matching TRBD1. Germline V gene data show CDR1 as SNHLY and CDR2 as FYNNEI. Unmatched junction bases numbered 15, after V lost 5 bases and J lost 0 bases. This CDR3 spans 18 amino acids.

This chain uses TRBV12-3 or TRBV12-4 with TRBJ1-3; D is ambiguous. This CDR3 comprises 12 residues. Trimming stripped 3 bases from V and 7 bases from J, with 7 bases between. The CDR3 region has the DNA TGTGCCAGCAGTTTGGCGGAGAACACCATATATTTT. As protein: CASSLAENTIYF.

The V and J genes are TRBV25-1 and TRBJ1-2; D is unresolved. V gave up 3 bases and J gave up 6 bases, with 8 bases separating them. The length of the CDR3 is 12 residues. The V gene's germline CDR1 is MGHDK and CDR2 SYGVNS. In DNA form, the CDR3 reads TGTGCCAGCAGTGACAGTCTTGATGGCTACACCTTC. Its protein product is CASSDSLDGYTF.

The V and J genes are TRBV3-1 (or the pseudogene TRBV3-2) and TRBJ1-2, with 7 bases aligning to TRBD1. From germline, CDR1 is LGHDT and CDR2 YNNKEL (reference sequence). The CDR3 is 18 amino acids. Trimming cost V 4 bases and J 3 bases; bases outside gene matches: 17. CDR3 sequence: CASSPGGGRLDRYYGYTF. CDR3 sequence (DNA): TGTGCCAGCAGCCCAGGGGGGGGGCGCCTCGACCGATACTATGGCTACACCTTC.

The rearrangement joins TRBV6-1 to TRBJ1-4; 12 nucleotides agree with TRBD1. The length of the CDR3 is 16 residues. The germline gives CDR1 MNHNS, CDR2 SASEGT. V gave up 2 bases and J gave up 7 bases; unmatched junction bases: 5. The DNA for the CDR3 is TGTGCCAGCAGTGAACGAGGGACAGGGGGCTCTGAAAAACTGTTTTTT. It translates to CASSERGTGGSEKLFF.

J is TRBJ1-5 and V is TRBV6-5; tentatively, D is TRBD1 (6 bases). Germline CDR1 is MNHEY and CDR2 is SVGAGI. The length of the CDR3 is 15 residues. The ends were cut back, 9 bases at V and 4 bases at J, with 19 bases in the middle. The CDR3 DNA sequence: TGTGCCAGTACTACAGGGCTTGGGGGTAATCAGCCCCAGCATTTT. It yields the protein CASTTGLGGNQPQHF.

This clone was picked up one time. The V gene is TRBV2, the J gene TRBJ1-3, with TRBD1 matching over 10 bases. The junction had 8 bases not matched to a gene; V was cut back by 6 bases and J by 3 bases. The CDR3 loop spans 16 amino acids. Per germline, CDR1 SNHLY and CDR2 FYNNEI. Written as DNA, the CDR3 is TGTGCCAGCAGCCCAGCCGGGACAGGGGTTGGAAACACCATATATTTT. Protein: CASSPAGTGVGNTIYF.

This clone was recorded once. The chain employs TRBV29-1 and TRBJ2-5; perhaps TRBD2 as D (5 bases). The V end lost 7 bases, the J end lost 0 bases, and 9 bases lay between the germline ends. Per germline, CDR1 SQVTM and CDR2 ANQGSEA. CDR3 length: 12 residues. In nucleotides, the CDR3 is TGCAGCGGGAGGTCGTACCAAGAGACCCAGTACTTC. This codes for CSGRSYQETQYF.

The chain combines TRBV28 with TRBJ1-3; TRBD1 matches at 8 bases. The V gene end was trimmed by 3 bases and the J gene end by 4 bases; junction bases not matched to a gene: 2. Germline V gene data show CDR1 as MDHEN and CDR2 as SYDVKM. There are 14 residues in the CDR3. CDR3 region: CASSFSGGGNTIYF. The CDR3 bases are TGTGCCAGCAGTTTTTCAGGGGGCGGAAACACCATATATTTT.

The V call is TRBV25-1, the J call TRBJ1-5; 7 bases agree with TRBD1. Per germline, CDR1 MGHDK and CDR2 SYGVNS. The CDR3 is 14 residues long. After removal of 3 bases from V and 7 bases from J, the junction contained 6 bases not matched to a gene. CDR3 bases: TGTGCCAGCAGTGATGGGAACAGGGGCCAGCCCCAGCATTTT. Amino acids: CASSDGNRGQPQHF.

The chain has TRBV30 and TRBJ1-1; TRBD1 is a possible D gene (5 bases). The germline V and J ends were trimmed by 8 bases and 0 bases, with 13 bases remaining between them. CDR3 length: 13 amino acids. The germline CDR1 and CDR2 sequences are GTSNPN and SVGIG (reference sequence). CDR3 sequence reads: CAHKGTMNTEAFF. Here the CDR3 DNA reads TGTGCCCACAAAGGGACGATGAACACTGAAGCTTTCTTT. The whole variable domain, filled in from reference TRBV30 and TRBJ1-1, reads SQTIHQWPATLVQPVGSPLSLECTVEGTSNPNLYWYRQAAGRGLQLLFYSVGIGQISSEVPQNLSASRPQDRQFILSSKKLLLSDSGFYLCAHKGTMNTEAFFGQGTRLTVV.

This clone was observed a few times. The chain is built from TRBV15 and TRBJ2-7; TRBD1 might be the D (6 bases). Per germline, CDR1 LNHNV and CDR2 YYDKDF (reference sequence). Deletions cut 1 base from V and 5 bases from J, with 15 bases between. The CDR3 consists of 15 residues. CDR3 loop: CATSRVAGQPDEQYF. Here the CDR3 DNA reads TGTGCCACCAGCAGAGTTGCAGGACAGCCCGACGAGCAGTACTTC.

The gene calls are TRBV7-9 and TRBJ1-2; TRBD1 agrees at 11 bases. With 5 bases clipped from V and 8 bases from J, the junction kept 13 bases outside the gene matches. CDR3 length: 16 amino acids. CDR1 and CDR2 from the germline V gene are SEHNR and FQNEAQ (reference sequence). This chain's CDR3 is CASSNGLTGQGVGYTF. The DNA of the CDR3 is TGTGCCAGCAGCAACGGACTAACGGGACAGGGGGTAGGCTACACCTTC.

Only a few counts were recorded for this clone. J is TRBJ1-3 and V is TRBV3-1 (or the pseudogene TRBV3-2), with D perhaps TRBD1 (5 bases). Trimming removed 4 bases at V and 2 bases at J, with 18 bases between. Germline CDR1 and CDR2: LGHDT and YNNKEL (reference sequence). This CDR3 is built from 17 residues. In DNA, the CDR3 is TGTGCCAGCAGCCGGGCTCAAATGGGGACCGCTGGAAACACCATATATTTT. It encodes CASSRAQMGTAGNTIYF.

The chain couples TRBV19 to TRBJ1-3, with D possibly TRBD1 on 5 matching bases. The germline V gene encodes CDR1 LNHDA and CDR2 SQIVND (reference sequence). This CDR3 has 13 residues. V gave up 10 bases and J gave up 0 bases, with 10 bases separating them. This chain's CDR3 is CATATVSGNTIYF. CDR3 in DNA: TGTGCCACCGCGACAGTCTCTGGAAACACCATATATTTT.

The chain links TRBV28 to TRBJ2-3; D ambiguous. Deletions cut 5 bases from V and 1 base from J, with 7 bases between. This CDR3 is 13 amino acids long. Germline values: CDR1 MDHEN, CDR2 SYDVKM. In DNA form, the CDR3 reads TGTGCCAGCAGTAAAGGTGGCACAGATACGCAGTATTTT. Residues: CASSKGGTDTQYF.

As to this clone: Germline and junction disagree at one end, which may indicate a read error. The chain uses TRBV14 and TRBJ2-5; a possible D gene is TRBD1 (6 bases). The CDR3 consists of 14 residues. In germline, CDR1 is SGHDN, CDR2 FVKESK. The CDR3 sequence: CASSQDPGVKKCDF. The CDR3 DNA reads as TGTGCCAGCAGCCAAGATCCAGGGGTCAAAAAGTGTGACTTC. The full variable domain, in which reference TRBV14 and TRBJ2-5 provide the parts outside the CDR3, is EAGVTQFPSHSVIEKGQTVTLRCDPISGHDNLYWYRRVMGKEIKFLLHFVKESKQDESGMPNNRFLAERTGGTYSTLKVQPAELEDSGVYFCASSQDPGVKKCDFGPGTRLLVL.

The rearrangement joins TRBV5-1 to TRBJ1-5; 8 bases are a match to TRBD1. This CDR3 is built from 17 residues. Germline CDR1 is SGHRS and CDR2 is YFSETQ. The J segment lost 5 bases and the V segment lost 4 bases, leaving 14 bases of the junction unmatched. Here the CDR3 reads CASSPRPGQGSYQPQHF. The CDR3 coding sequence is TGCGCCAGCAGCCCGCGTCCTGGACAGGGTAGTTATCAGCCCCAGCATTTT.

V is TRBV11-2 and J is TRBJ2-1, with 11 nucleotides matching TRBD2. After removal of 5 bases from V and 7 bases from J, the junction contained 7 bases not matched to a gene. This CDR3 comprises 15 residues. CDR1 is SGHAT, CDR2 FQNNGV, per germline. The DNA of the CDR3 is TGTGCCAGCAGCATCTCTAGCGGGAGGAGGAATGAGCAGTTCTTC. Amino acids: CASSISSGRRNEQFF.

In DNA form, the CDR3 reads TGCGCCAGCAGATCGGACAGGGGGCCCTATGGCTACACCTTC. This gives the protein CASRSDRGPYGYTF. The gene calls are TRBV5-1 and TRBJ1-2; TRBD1 aligns across 11 bases. Germline CDR1 reads SGHRS; CDR2 reads YFSETQ. The CDR3 has 14 residues. After removal of 5 bases from V and 4 bases from J, the junction contained 4 bases not matched to a gene.

This rearrangement joins TRBV5-1 to TRBJ1-2, with 11 bases aligning to TRBD1. The CDR3 sequence is 14 residues long. Germline V lookup: CDR1 SGHRS, CDR2 YFSETQ. The J segment lost 6 bases and the V segment lost 4 bases, leaving 5 bases of the junction unmatched. This CDR3 reads CASSLGTGGDGYTF. CDR3 nucleotides: TGCGCCAGCAGCCTGGGGACAGGGGGGGATGGCTACACCTTC.

The gene calls are TRBV13 and TRBJ2-2; weak D call: TRBD1 (5 bases). The CDR3 runs 16 residues. Germline V gene data show CDR1 as PRHDT and CDR2 as FYEKMQ (reference sequence). Deletions cut 0 bases from V and 1 base from J, with 9 bases between. For the CDR3, the DNA is TGTGCCAGCAGCTTAGGGGCAGGGATGAACACCGGGGAGCTGTTTTTT. It translates to CASSLGAGMNTGELFF.